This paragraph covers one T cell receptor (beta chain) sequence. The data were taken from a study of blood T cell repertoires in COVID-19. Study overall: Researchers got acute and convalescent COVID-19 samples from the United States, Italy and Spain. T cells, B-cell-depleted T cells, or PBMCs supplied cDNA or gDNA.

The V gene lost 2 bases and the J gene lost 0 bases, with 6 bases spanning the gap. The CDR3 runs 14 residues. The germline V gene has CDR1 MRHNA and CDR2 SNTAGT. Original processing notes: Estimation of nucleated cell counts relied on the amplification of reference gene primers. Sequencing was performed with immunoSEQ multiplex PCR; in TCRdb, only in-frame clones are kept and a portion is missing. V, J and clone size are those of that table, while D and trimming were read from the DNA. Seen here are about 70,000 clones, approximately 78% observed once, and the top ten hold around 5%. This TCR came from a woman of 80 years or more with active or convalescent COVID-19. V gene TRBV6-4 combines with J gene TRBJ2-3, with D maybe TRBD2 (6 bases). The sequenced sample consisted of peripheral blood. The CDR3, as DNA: TGTGCCAGCAGTGACGGGGGGAGCACAGATACGCAGTATTTT. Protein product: CASSDGGSTDTQYF.